The 19 T cell receptor beta chains given below trace back to one sample, sequenced in a study of blood T cells in healthy people across ages. For the second PCR, which ran for about 7 to 11 cycles, a sample-barcoded 5' primer and a J-beta primer mix were used. In TCRdb, the 5' RACE reads were re-called with MiXCR into one record per CDR3 protein. The sample includes about 640,000 distinct CDR3 sequences, 35% to 50% of them seen just once. Input material: blood. These receptors were obtained from an elderly man in good health.

This chain connects TRBV25-1 to TRBJ2-7; D uncertain. The CDR3 consists of 13 residues. The V and J ends lost 1 base and 7 bases respectively, with 11 bases between them. In germline, CDR1 is MGHDK, CDR2 SYGVNS. CDR3 amino acids: CASSESGRREQYF. In DNA form, the CDR3 reads TGTGCCAGCAGTGAATCCGGAAGGCGGGAGCAGTACTTC.

This clonotype was seen just once. The CDR3 DNA is TGTGCCAGCAGTTTGGGGACAGGGTTTTTTGACACTGAAGCTTTCTTT. It specifies CASSLGTGFFDTEAFF. The chain recombines TRBV12-3 or TRBV12-4 with TRBJ1-1; 9 positions agree with TRBD1. The CDR3 sequence is 16 residues long. The V and J ends lost 3 bases and 3 bases, in that order; junction bases with no gene match: 8.

A few counts support this clonotype. V and J are TRBV6-2 or TRBV6-3 and TRBJ2-1; 10 bases line up with TRBD1. The CDR3 runs to 14 residues. Germline CDR1 reads MNHEY; CDR2 reads SVGEGT. After removal of 8 bases from V and 5 bases from J, the junction contained 6 bases not matched to a gene. This CDR3 reads CASGRTGGNNEQFF. In DNA, the CDR3 is TGTGCCAGCGGGCGGACAGGGGGTAACAATGAGCAGTTCTTC.

About this clonotype itself: A much bigger clone sits one base away, suggesting this may be a read error. This chain links TRBV9 with TRBJ2-3; 9 positions agree with TRBD1. The CDR3 spans 15 residues. The germline V gene has CDR1 SGDLS and CDR2 YYNGEE. CDR3 coding DNA: TGTGCCAGCAGCCTCCCGGGACAGGGCACAGATACGCGGTATTTT. Its protein is CASSLPGQGTDTRYF.

Regarding this clonotype: A much more abundant neighbour one base away suggests this may be a read error. The genes are TRBV5-4 and TRBJ1-5; 11 bases map to TRBD1. CDR1 is SGHNT, CDR2 YYREEE, per germline (reference sequence). The CDR3 runs 17 residues. CDR3 residues: CTSSLEPGTGGYQPQHF. CDR3 DNA: TGTACCAGCAGCTTGGAACCCGGGACAGGGGGATATCAGCCCCAGCATTTT. Full variable domain (remainder filled in from reference TRBV5-4 and TRBJ1-5): ETGVTQSPTHLIKTRGQQVTLRCSSQSGHNTVSWYQQALGQGPQFIFQYYREEENGRGNFPPRFSGLQFPNYSSELNVNALELDDSALYLCTSSLEPGTGGYQPQHFGDGTRLSIL.

The genes are TRBV7-9 and TRBJ2-1; 10 bases line up with TRBD2. The CDR3 loop spans 17 amino acids. With V trimmed by 3 bases and J by 8 bases, 13 bases remained unmatched. Germline-derived CDR1 and CDR2 are SEHNR and FQNEAQ (reference sequence). The chain's CDR3 is CASSFSRPGLAPHEQFF. CDR3 coding DNA: TGTGCCAGCAGCTTTAGTCGACCGGGACTAGCGCCTCATGAGCAGTTCTTC.

The chain recombines TRBV11-2 with TRBJ2-7; 9 bases match TRBD1. The CDR3 runs 14 residues. Trimming took 2 bases from V and 5 from J; bases not matched to a gene: 4. Germline assignment: CDR1 SGHAT and CDR2 FQNNGV. CDR3 DNA sequence: TGTGCCAGCAGCTTACTACAGGGGGCACACGAGCAGTACTTC. Its translation: CASSLLQGAHEQYF.

At least ten counts were recorded for this clonotype. V usage is TRBV6-2 or TRBV6-3 and J usage is TRBJ2-7; no definite D call. CDR1 is MNHEY and CDR2 is SVGEGT in the germline V gene. This CDR3 is 13 amino acids long. V was pared by 5 bases and J by 2 bases, with 10 bases between. Here the CDR3 DNA reads TGTGCCAGCAGTCGGGCATCAACCTACGAGCAGTACTTC. This gives the protein CASSRASTYEQYF.

As regards this clonotype: This may be a read error, as it is one base from a much larger clone. The chain uses TRBV20-1 and TRBJ2-7, with 12 bases matching TRBD2. The J call is doubtful: the DNA matches TRBJ2-5 better. CDR1 DFQATT and CDR2 SNEGSKA come from the germline V gene (reference sequence). This CDR3 spans 16 amino acids. The CDR3 DNA follows: TGCAGTGCTAAGAAGGCTAGCGGGGGGGTTGGGGAGACCCAGTACTTC. Protein product: CSAKKASGGVGETQYF.

The chain carries TRBV5-6 and TRBJ1-2, with D possibly matching TRBD1 (5 bases). Germline CDR1 reads SGHDT; CDR2 reads YYEEEE. The CDR3 sequence is 14 residues long. Between the trimmed V and J ends, which lost 7 bases and 0 bases, there was a span of 13 bases. CDR3 sequence: CASRAWGTNYGYTF. CDR3 DNA: TGTGCCAGCCGGGCATGGGGGACTAACTATGGCTACACCTTC.

This clonotype was seen a handful of times. The rearrangement uses TRBV3-1 and TRBJ2-1; D remains ambiguous. The germline V gene has CDR1 LGHDT and CDR2 YNNKEL (reference sequence). The CDR3 is 11 residues long. The V and J ends lost 0 bases and 9 bases respectively, with 3 bases between them. This CDR3 reads CASSQEGEQFF. The CDR3 DNA follows: TGTGCCAGCAGCCAAGAAGGTGAGCAGTTCTTC.

This clonotype occurred a few times. The chain carries TRBV7-2 and TRBJ2-3; 10 nucleotides agree with TRBD2. Germline loops: CDR1 SGHTA, CDR2 FQGNSA. The CDR3 runs 18 residues. The J segment lost 2 bases and the V segment lost 4 bases, leaving 12 bases of the junction unmatched. Here the CDR3 reads CASSSIFIAGGHTDTQYF. CDR3 nucleotide sequence: TGTGCCAGCAGCTCAATCTTCATAGCGGGAGGACACACAGATACGCAGTATTTT.

The chain employs TRBV11-2 and TRBJ2-5; D is ambiguous. Germline V gene data show CDR1 as SGHAT and CDR2 as FQNNGV. CDR3 size: 14 residues. Trimming left V 4 bases short and J 2 bases short, with 11 bases between. CDR3 nucleotides: TGTGCCAGCAGCTCCCGGCAGGAACAAGAGACCCAGTACTTC. Translation gives CASSSRQEQETQYF.

The chain has TRBV24-1 and TRBJ2-3; TRBD2 matches 12 bases. The V gene end was trimmed by 5 bases and the J gene end by 6 bases; junction bases not matched to a gene: 8. CDR3 size: 16 residues. From germline, CDR1 is KGHDR and CDR2 SFDVKD. In DNA form, the CDR3 reads TGTGCCACCAGTGTGGCTAGCGGGGGGGCCTCGGATACGCAGTATTTT. It codes for CATSVASGGASDTQYF.

This clonotype was counted many times. This chain links TRBV9 with TRBJ1-1; the D is unclear. The germline gives CDR1 SGDLS, CDR2 YYNGEE. Between the trimmed V and J ends, which lost 3 bases and 4 bases, there was a span of 13 bases. This CDR3 has 14 amino acids. CDR3 bases: TGTGCCAGCAGCGCTAGGAGGGAAGGCACTGAAGCTTTCTTT. It encodes CASSARREGTEAFF.

This clonotype has just a few counts. CDR3: CSASKLAPPDTQYF. CDR3 bases: TGCAGTGCCTCAAAGCTAGCTCCCCCAGATACGCAGTATTTT. The V and J genes are TRBV20-1 and TRBJ2-3; D is perhaps TRBD2 (5 bases). Germline loops: CDR1 DFQATT, CDR2 SNEGSKA (reference sequence). The CDR3 spans 14 residues. Trimming left V 6 bases short and J 4 bases short, with 17 bases between.

This chain links TRBV24-1 with TRBJ2-1, with 11 bases matching TRBD2. J was trimmed by 3 bases and V by 4 bases; bases with no gene match: 7. The CDR3 has 17 amino acids. Germline assignment: CDR1 KGHDR and CDR2 SFDVKD. The CDR3 is CATSDQRTSGHYNEQFF. The CDR3 DNA reads as TGTGCCACCAGTGACCAGAGGACTAGCGGGCACTACAATGAGCAGTTCTTC.

This clonotype was seen many times. This chain joins TRBV7-2 and TRBJ2-7; maybe TRBD1 (5 bases). The CDR3 has 15 amino acids. The germline V gene has CDR1 SGHTA and CDR2 FQGNSA. Deletions cut 2 bases from V and 3 bases from J, with 14 bases between. CDR3 nucleotides: TGTGCCAGCAGCTTAAGTAGCCGTCAGGGCTACGAGCAGTACTTC. It translates to CASSLSSRQGYEQYF.

The rearrangement uses TRBV7-9 and TRBJ2-1, with no clear D. From germline, CDR1 is SEHNR and CDR2 FQNEAQ (reference sequence). Trimming cost V 2 bases and J 1 base, with 15 bases left between them. This CDR3 is built from 17 residues. The CDR3 DNA reads as TGTGCCAGCAGCTTAAGGCTTGTGGCTGGGTCCTACAATGAGCAGTTCTTC. It translates to CASSLRLVAGSYNEQFF.